This T cell receptor (beta chain) was captured by sequencing in a study of neurological immune-mediated disorders. Whole-study findings and limits: No expanded-clone CDR3 amino acid sequence recurred across subjects, suggesting private TCR-beta repertoires. The multiple sclerosis repertoire cluster showed no association with any clinical or MRI feature. The authors stated that larger cohorts are needed.

TCRdb re-derived calls from the 5' RACE reads in MiXCR, one entry per CDR3 protein. The table has some 83,000 distinct CDR3 sequences, 2.5% to 3% seen once; the top ten hold 0.9% to 1.4%. The CDR3 extends over 13 amino acids. Germline values: CDR1 DFQATT, CDR2 SNEGSKA (reference sequence). The V and J ends lost 4 bases and 11 bases respectively, with 18 bases between them. Ten or more counts support this clonotype. Its antigen is as yet unknown. The sample comprised PBMCs. This chain links TRBV20-1 with TRBJ2-1, with D possibly matching TRBD2 (7 bases). This TCR derives from a woman in her 30s with multiple sclerosis. The CDR3 is CSAIRGARGKQFF. The CDR3 coding sequence is TGCAGTGCTATACGGGGGGCGCGGGGGAAGCAGTTCTTC.